The source of this T cell receptor beta chain is a study of radiation and T cells in renal cell carcinoma. Broader study findings: From baseline, blood top tumor clonotypes peaked at 2 weeks post-radiation.

TCRdb's copy holds only in-frame clones and misses some; the assay was immunoSEQ multiplex PCR. This sample has roughly 100,000 clones, with 82% found just once. Time point indicated: baseline pretreatment blood. This sample's treatment: 15 Gy SBRT to primary tumor, nephrectomy 4 weeks later. After SBRT, blood was collected at 2 and 4 weeks, plus baseline. The patient's renal cell carcinoma had clear cell pathology. Regarding this clone: The antigen remains unidentified.

Sequencing used blood, obtained from a patient whose treatment included radiotherapy and nephrectomy. This clonotype was obtained from a man aged 55 to 70 with renal cell carcinoma.

CDR3 in DNA: TGCGCCAGCAGCCTGACTAGCGGGAATATCTACGAGCAGTACTTC. Its protein product is CASSLTSGNIYEQYF. The chain recombines TRBV5-1 with TRBJ2-7, with TRBD2 matching 11 bases. CDR3 length: 15 residues. Germline-derived CDR1 and CDR2 are SGHRS and YFSETQ. V lost 4 bases and J lost 3; bases outside the gene matches: 6.